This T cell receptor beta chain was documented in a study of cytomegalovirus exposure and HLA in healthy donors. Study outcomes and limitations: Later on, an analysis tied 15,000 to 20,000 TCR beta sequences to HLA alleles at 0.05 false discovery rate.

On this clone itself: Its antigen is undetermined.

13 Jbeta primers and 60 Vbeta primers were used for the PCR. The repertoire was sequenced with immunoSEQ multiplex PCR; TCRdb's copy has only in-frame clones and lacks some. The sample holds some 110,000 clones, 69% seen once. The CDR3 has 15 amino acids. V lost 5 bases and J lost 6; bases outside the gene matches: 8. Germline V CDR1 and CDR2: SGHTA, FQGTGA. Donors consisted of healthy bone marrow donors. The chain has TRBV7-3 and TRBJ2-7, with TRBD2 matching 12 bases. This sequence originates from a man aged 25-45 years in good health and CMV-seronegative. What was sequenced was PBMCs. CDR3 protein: CASSLGTSGLGEQYF. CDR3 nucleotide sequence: TGTGCCAGCAGCCTTGGGACTAGCGGGTTGGGCGAGCAGTACTTC.